This entry describes one T cell receptor beta chain. This record comes from a study of blood T cell repertoires in COVID-19. In the study overall: PBMCs, B-cell-depleted T cells, or T cells provided the cDNA or gDNA that made up the material.

Clinical history as reported by participants underpinned cohort assignment. Sequencing used immunoSEQ multiplex PCR; TCRdb keeps in-frame clones, though not all of them. Of around 430,000 clones detected, just under 90% appear once; the ten largest clones hold roughly 10%. The CDR3 length is 15 residues. With V trimmed by 0 bases and J by 7 bases, 3 bases remained unmatched. The germline CDR1 and CDR2 sequences are SGHRS and YFSETQ. The sequenced sample was PBMCs or T cells enriched from blood (not recorded which). The TCR comes from a woman in her 50s who had recovered from COVID-19. The chain links TRBV5-1 to TRBJ1-4, with TRBD1 matching over 10 bases. The CDR3 is CASSLVGTGVEKLFF. The DNA of the CDR3 is TGCGCCAGCAGCTTGGTAGGGACAGGGGTTGAAAAACTGTTTTTT.